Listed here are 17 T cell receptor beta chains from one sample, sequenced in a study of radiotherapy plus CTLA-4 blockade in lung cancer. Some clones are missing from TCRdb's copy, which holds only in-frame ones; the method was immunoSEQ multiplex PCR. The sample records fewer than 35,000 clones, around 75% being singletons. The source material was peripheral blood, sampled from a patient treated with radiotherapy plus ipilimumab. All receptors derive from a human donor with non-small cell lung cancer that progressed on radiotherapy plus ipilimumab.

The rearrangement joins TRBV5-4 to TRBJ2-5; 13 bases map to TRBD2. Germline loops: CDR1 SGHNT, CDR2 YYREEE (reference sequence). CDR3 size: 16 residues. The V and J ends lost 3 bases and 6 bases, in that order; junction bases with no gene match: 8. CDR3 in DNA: TGTGCCAGCAGCTCCTCACTAGCGGGAGGGCGACAGACCCAGTACTTC. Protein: CASSSSLAGGRQTQYF.

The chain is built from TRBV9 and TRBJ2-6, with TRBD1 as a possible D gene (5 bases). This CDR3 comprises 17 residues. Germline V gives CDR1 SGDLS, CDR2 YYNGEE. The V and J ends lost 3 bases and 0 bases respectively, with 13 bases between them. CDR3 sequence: CASSAGSTDSGANVLTF. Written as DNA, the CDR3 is TGTGCCAGCAGCGCCGGATCGACAGACTCTGGGGCCAACGTCCTGACTTTC.

The CDR3 DNA follows: TGTGCCAGCAGCTTAGGAGGGACAAACACTGAAGCTTTCTTT. It yields the protein CASSLGGTNTEAFF. This chain uses TRBV7-3 with TRBJ1-1; D might be TRBD1 (6 bases). Between the trimmed V and J ends, which lost 2 bases and 2 bases, there was a span of 9 bases. This CDR3 comprises 14 residues. The germline CDR1 and CDR2 sequences are SGHTA and FQGTGA. The full variable domain, in which reference TRBV7-3 and TRBJ1-1 provide the parts outside the CDR3, is GAGVSQTPSNKVTEKGKYVELRCDPISGHTALYWYRQSLGQGPEFLIYFQGTGAADDSGLPNDRFFAVRPEGSVSTLKIQRTERGDSAVYLCASSLGGTNTEAFFGQGTRLTVV.

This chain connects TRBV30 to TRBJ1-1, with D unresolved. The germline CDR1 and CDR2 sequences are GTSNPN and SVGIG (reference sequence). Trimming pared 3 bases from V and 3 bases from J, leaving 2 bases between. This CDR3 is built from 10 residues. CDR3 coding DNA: TGTGCCTGGAGGGACACTGAAGCTTTCTTT. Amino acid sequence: CAWRDTEAFF.

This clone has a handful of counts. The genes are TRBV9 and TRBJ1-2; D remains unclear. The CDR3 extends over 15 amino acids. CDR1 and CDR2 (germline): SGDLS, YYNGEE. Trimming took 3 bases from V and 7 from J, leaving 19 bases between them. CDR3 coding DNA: TGTGCCAGCAGCGCTCAGGCCTCGAGTGGTGGTGGCTACACCTTC. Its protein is CASSAQASSGGGYTF.

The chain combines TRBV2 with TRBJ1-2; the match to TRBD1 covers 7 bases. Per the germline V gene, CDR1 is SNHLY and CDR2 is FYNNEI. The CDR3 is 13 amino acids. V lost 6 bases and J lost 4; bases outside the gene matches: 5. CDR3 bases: TGTGCCAGCAGCGGGACAGAGATCTATGGCTACACCTTC. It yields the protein CASSGTEIYGYTF. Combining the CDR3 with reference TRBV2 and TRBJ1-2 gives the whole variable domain EPEVTQTPSHQVTQMGQEVILRCVPISNHLYFYWYRQILGQKVEFLVSFYNNEISEKSEIFDDQFSVERPDGSNFTLKIRSTKLEDSAMYFCASSGTEIYGYTFGSGTRLTVV.

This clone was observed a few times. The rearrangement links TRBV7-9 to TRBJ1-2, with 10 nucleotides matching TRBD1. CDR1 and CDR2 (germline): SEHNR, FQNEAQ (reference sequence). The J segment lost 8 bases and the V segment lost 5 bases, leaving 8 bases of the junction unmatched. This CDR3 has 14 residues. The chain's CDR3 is CASSSPGQGLGYTF. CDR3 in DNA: TGTGCCAGCAGCAGCCCGGGACAGGGGTTGGGCTACACCTTC.

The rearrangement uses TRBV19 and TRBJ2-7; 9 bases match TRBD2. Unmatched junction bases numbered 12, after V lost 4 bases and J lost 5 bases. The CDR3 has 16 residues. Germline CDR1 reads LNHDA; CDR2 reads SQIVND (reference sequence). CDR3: CASSTPLGLALNEQYF. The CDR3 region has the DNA TGTGCCAGTAGTACCCCACTTGGACTAGCGCTCAACGAGCAGTACTTC.

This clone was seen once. The CDR3 loop is CASSLAGRVYEQYF. The CDR3, as DNA: TGTGCCAGCAGCTTGGCCGGGAGGGTGTACGAGCAGTACTTC. This sequence joins TRBV5-4 and TRBJ2-7, with 8 bases aligning to TRBD2. Germline V CDR1 and CDR2: SGHNT, YYREEE (reference sequence). The ends lost 0 bases at V and 4 bases at J; junction bases unmatched: 3. The CDR3 has 14 amino acids.

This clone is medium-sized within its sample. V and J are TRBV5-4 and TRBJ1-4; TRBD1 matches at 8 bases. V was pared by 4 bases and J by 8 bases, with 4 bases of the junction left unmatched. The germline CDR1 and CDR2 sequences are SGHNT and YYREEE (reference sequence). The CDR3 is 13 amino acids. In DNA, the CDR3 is TGTGCCAGCAGCAACAGGGGGGAAGAAAAACTGTTTTTT. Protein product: CASSNRGEEKLFF.

CDR3: CASSPPRGGLVAKNIQYF. The CDR3 nucleotides are TGTGCCAGCAGTCCTCCCCGGGGGGGCCTGGTGGCCAAAAACATTCAGTACTTC. The chain joins TRBV2 to TRBJ2-4, with 8 positions matching TRBD2. This CDR3 region has 18 residues. J was trimmed by 1 base and V by 5 bases; bases with no gene match: 13. The germline gives CDR1 SNHLY, CDR2 FYNNEI.

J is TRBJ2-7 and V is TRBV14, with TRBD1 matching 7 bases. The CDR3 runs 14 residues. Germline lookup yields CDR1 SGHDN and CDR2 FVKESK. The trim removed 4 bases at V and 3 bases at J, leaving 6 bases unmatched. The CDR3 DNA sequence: TGTGCCAGCAGCCGAGACAGGGACAACTACGAGCAGTACTTC. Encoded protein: CASSRDRDNYEQYF.

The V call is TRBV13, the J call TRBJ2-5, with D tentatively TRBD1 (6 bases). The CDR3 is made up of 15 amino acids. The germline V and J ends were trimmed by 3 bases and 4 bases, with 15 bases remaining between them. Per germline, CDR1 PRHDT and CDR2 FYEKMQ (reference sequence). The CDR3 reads CASSFAGARRETQYF. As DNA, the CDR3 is TGTGCCAGCAGCTTCGCAGGGGCGCGACGAGAGACCCAGTACTTC.

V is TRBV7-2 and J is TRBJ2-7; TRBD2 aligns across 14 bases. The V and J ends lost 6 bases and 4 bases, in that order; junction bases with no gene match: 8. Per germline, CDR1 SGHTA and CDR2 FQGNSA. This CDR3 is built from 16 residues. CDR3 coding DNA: TGTGCCAGCAGTCCCAGGACTAGCGGGGGGCGTTACGAGCAGTACTTC. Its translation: CASSPRTSGGRYEQYF.

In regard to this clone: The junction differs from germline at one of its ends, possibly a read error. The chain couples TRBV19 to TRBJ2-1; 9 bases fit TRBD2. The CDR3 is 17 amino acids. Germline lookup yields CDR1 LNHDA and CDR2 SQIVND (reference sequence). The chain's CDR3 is CANSILQRGATYNEQFF. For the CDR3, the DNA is TGTGCCAATAGTATTCTACAGCGGGGGGCGACCTACAATGAGCAGTTCTTC.

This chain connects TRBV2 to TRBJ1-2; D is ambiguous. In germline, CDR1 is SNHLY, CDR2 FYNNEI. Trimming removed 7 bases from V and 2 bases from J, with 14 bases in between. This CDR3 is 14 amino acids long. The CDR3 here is CASIPSGRNYGYTF. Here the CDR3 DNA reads TGTGCCAGCATCCCCAGCGGACGGAACTATGGCTACACCTTC.

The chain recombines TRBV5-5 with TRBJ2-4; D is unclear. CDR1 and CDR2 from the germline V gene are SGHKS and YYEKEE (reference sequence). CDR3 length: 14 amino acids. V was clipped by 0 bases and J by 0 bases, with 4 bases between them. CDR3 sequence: CASSLGVAKNIQYF. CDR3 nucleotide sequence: TGTGCCAGCAGCTTGGGAGTAGCCAAAAACATTCAGTACTTC.